The present entry profiles one T cell receptor (beta chain) with its context. Some clones are missing from TCRdb's copy, which holds only in-frame ones; the method was immunoSEQ multiplex PCR. The sample contains fewer than 150,000 clones, 84% of which appear only once. From germline, CDR1 is MGHDK and CDR2 SYGVNS. The J segment lost 6 bases and the V segment lost 1 base, leaving 13 bases of the junction unmatched. The length of the CDR3 is 17 residues. The data originate from a study of blood T cell repertoires in COVID-19. Background on the study: In each case, the material was cDNA or gDNA derived from T cells, B-cell-depleted T cells, or PBMCs.

The sample taken for sequencing was peripheral blood. The TCR comes from a human donor in a cohort sampled during active COVID-19. This chain connects TRBV25-1 to TRBJ1-2; 8 positions match TRBD1. The CDR3 DNA reads as TGTGCCAGCAGTGAATTTGGCAGGGGGCTTGGTATCCATGGCTACACCTTC. It specifies CASSEFGRGLGIHGYTF.